The following is a T cell receptor beta chain sequence with its context. Antigen specificity is unknown. The PCR ran on 60 Vbeta and 13 Jbeta primers. As originally analysed: Roughly 80 million unique TCR beta chains, roughly 11 million shared, were counted in a later analysis. The data were produced by immunoSEQ multiplex PCR, yet TCRdb's version contains in-frame clones alone and is incomplete. The V and J calls and clone size were taken over from that table, and D and trimming were inferred from the DNA. The table lists fewer than 85,000 clones, with about 4.5% in the top ten. This sample stems from a study of cytomegalovirus exposure and HLA in healthy donors. General observations from the study: TCR beta sequences numbering over 15,000 were associated with HLA alleles at 0.05 false discovery rate in a later analysis. A link between a missense DCLRE1C variant and TCR beta V- and J-gene trimming emerged from a later analysis.

Sampled while nominally healthy, donors likely had unrecorded immune exposures. CDR1 and CDR2 (germline): MNHNS, SASEGT. Trimming took off 6 bases at V and 0 bases at J, with 11 bases between the two ends. CDR3 length: 14 residues. This sequence originates from a woman aged 40 to 50 in good health and CMV-seropositive. This chain uses TRBV6-1 with TRBJ2-5; no reliable D call. The sequenced sample consisted of PBMCs. CDR3 loop: CASRDDGYQETQYF. The CDR3 nucleotides read TGTGCCAGCAGGGATGACGGGTACCAAGAGACCCAGTACTTC.